This record concerns one T cell receptor (beta chain) sequence. The junction departs from the called germline gene at one end, perhaps through a read error. TCRdb processed the 5' RACE reads anew with MiXCR; each CDR3 protein has one entry. The sample lists fewer than 6,500 distinct CDR3 sequences; around 33% were seen once. From germline, CDR1 is DFQATT and CDR2 SNEGSKA (reference sequence). There are 11 residues in the CDR3. V and J are TRBV20-1 and TRBJ1-2; no reliable D call. The sequence derives from a female donor with breast cancer. The sample consisted of memory CD4+ T cells sorted from blood. Documented subset: memory CD4+ T cells, CD4+CD45RO+CD25-. The CDR3 nucleotides are TGCAGCGCTAGAGATTACTATGGCTACCCCTTC. Its translation is CSARDYYGYPF.